The T cell receptor beta chain described here comes from a study of shared clonotypes between healthy human individuals (dated by TCRdb to 2019 to 2021). Regarding the complete study: The cohort included a few men and a couple of women between 18 and 49 years of age. For each donor, CD4 naive and CD4 memory were each run on three plates, CD8 naive on two plates, and CD8 memory on one plate. To estimate repertoire size and how much clonotype sharing occurs between individuals, the study deeply sequenced the blood TCR repertoires of roughly 5 healthy adults. Different laboratories and diverse techniques were used to prepare libraries and sequence TCR repertoires, to increase sequencing depth and limit assay-specific biases. Leukapheresis yielded between about 0.8 and 9.5 billion PBMCs per donor.

Donors were healthy HIV-negative adults with no recently reported acute infections or vaccinations. All donors were Caucasian adults living in Nashville, Tennessee, USA. CD4+ T cells were enriched by magnetic negative selection, after which naive cells were positively selected on CD45RA and the negative fraction was taken as the memory subset. Blood was obtained by leukapheresis, after which PBMCs were separated by Ficoll-Histopaque density gradient centrifugation and cryopreserved in liquid nitrogen vapor phase. Analytical flow cytometry was used to check the purity and quantity of every magnetically sorted T cell population. Genomic DNA was isolated from every sorted fraction and measured by UV absorbance on a Nanodrop 2000c. What the study reported, not specific to this receptor: Pairwise subsampling indicated that sequencing depth was expected to affect the degree of clonotype sharing among donors. Clonotypes shared by all four sorted-subset donors showed higher generation probabilities than non-shared clonotypes. Around 5.4% of naive CD4, 3% to 3.5% of naive CD8, about 2.4% of memory CD4, and approximately 0.39% of memory CD8 clonotypes were shared across several donors. Sampling was restricted to blood, and TCR repertoires in tissues likely differ from the TCR repertoires found in blood. Because the study included only a small number of donors, the genetic and exposure-history diversity represented was limited. Even with the large sequencing depth, rarefaction of the sorted-subset datasets indicated that sequencing was incomplete. Naive subsets generally had larger estimated clonotype richness than memory subsets did.

TCR CDR3 regions were amplified from genomic DNA by multiplex PCR using the deep immunoSEQ assay. Extracted genomic DNA from each cell subset was spread evenly across all wells of several immunoSEQ 96-well plates, with each plate serving as a replicate. For sorted subsets, each replicate PCR was loaded with roughly 200 ng genomic DNA, equivalent to 30,000 or so T cell genomes. Purified libraries were quantified with a Qubit 3.0 fluorometer, sized on a Bioanalyzer 2100, and re-quantified with the KAPA Library Quantification kit. Every immunoSEQ 96-well plate was sequenced on a dedicated single-read 150-cycle Illumina NextSeq 550 flow cell. In the authors' own workflow: Because the immunoSEQ output included only junctional sequences and no quality scores, the filtering could not be the same as the filtering used for full-length reads. To assign V/J genes and CDR3, sequences were annotated using PyIR, a Python wrapper for IgBLAST v1.9, with IMGT germline references. Any read was removed if the V/J assignment was weak (E-value above 1e-6), the CDR3 was missing, or the read contained stop codons, out-of-frame junctions, or ambiguous translated residues. A V3J clonotype was defined by an identical inferred V gene, J gene, and CDR3 amino acid sequence. Percentage overlap between repertoires was calculated by dividing the number of shared unique clonotypes by the size of the smaller repertoire. Richness of each repertoire was evaluated using RTK rarefaction, the Chao1 estimator, and Recon v2.1 estimates of unobserved clonotypes. Generation probabilities for all TCRbeta clonotypes obtained by the gDNA method from several donors were computed using OLGA. In TCRdb, the immuneACCESS table is reduced to in-frame sequences with V and J assigned. These tables do not hold every clone; where another copy was compared, an unresolved V gene accounts for under half, and the others remain unexplained. Clone size and V and J calls were adopted from that table, with D and trimming inferred from the DNA. The sample table contains approximately 320,000 clones; only one count was recorded for approximately 79% of them. The ten most abundant clones make up around 10% of the sample.

V trim: 5 bases; J trim: 16 bases; unmatched bases: 9. Measured from the cysteine to the phenylalanine, the CDR3 is 12 residues long. The kept DNA is CDR3 alone, 36 bases in frame from the first base. CDR1 LNHDA and CDR2 SQIVND are derived from the germline V gene (reference sequence). Notes on this clone: Its cognate antigen has yet to be identified. Base-call qualities are not available, and no considerably larger clone is one nucleotide away.

This clonotype was obtained from a man aged 25-45 years in good health. Sample: memory CD4+ T cells sorted from blood. The sample's cell subset or site label is to be understood as: CD45RA-negative fraction. The rearranged chain carries TRBV19 and TRBJ2-1, with TRBD2 matching 9 junction bases. For the CDR3, the sequence is CASSLKAGGPFF. The DNA sequence is as follows: TGTGCCAGTAGTCTAAAGGCGGGAGGGCCATTCTTC.